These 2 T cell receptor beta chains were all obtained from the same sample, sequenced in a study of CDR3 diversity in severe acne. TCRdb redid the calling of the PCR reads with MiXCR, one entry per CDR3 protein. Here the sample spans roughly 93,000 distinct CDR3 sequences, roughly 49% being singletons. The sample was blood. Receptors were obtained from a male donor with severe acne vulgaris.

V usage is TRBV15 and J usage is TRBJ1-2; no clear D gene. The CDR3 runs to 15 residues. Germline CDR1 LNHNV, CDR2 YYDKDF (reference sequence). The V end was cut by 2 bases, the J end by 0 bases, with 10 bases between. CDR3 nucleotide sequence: TGTGCCACCAGCAGATTACGGACGGCTAACTATGGCTACACCTTC. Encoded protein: CATSRLRTANYGYTF.

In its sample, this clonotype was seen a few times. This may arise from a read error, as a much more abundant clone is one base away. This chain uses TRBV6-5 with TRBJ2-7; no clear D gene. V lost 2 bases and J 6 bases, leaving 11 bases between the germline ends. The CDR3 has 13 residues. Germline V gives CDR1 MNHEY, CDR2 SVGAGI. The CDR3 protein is CASSYAPRFEQYF. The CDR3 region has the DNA TGTGCCAGCAGTTACGCGCCTCGTTTCGAGCAGTACTTC.